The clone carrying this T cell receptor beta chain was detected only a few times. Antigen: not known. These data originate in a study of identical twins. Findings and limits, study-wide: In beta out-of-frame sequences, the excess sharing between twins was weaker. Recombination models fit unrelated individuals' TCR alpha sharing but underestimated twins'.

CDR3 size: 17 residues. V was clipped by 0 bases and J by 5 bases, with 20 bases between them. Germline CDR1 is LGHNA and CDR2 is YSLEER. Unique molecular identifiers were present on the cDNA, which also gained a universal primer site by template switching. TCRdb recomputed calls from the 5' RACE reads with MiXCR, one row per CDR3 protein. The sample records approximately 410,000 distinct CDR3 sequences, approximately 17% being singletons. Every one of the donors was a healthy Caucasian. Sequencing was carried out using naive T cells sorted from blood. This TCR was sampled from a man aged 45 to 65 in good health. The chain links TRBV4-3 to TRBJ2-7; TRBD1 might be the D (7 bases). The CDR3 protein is CASSQDFQGGGKDEQYF. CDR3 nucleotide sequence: TGCGCCAGCAGCCAAGATTTCCAAGGAGGGGGCAAGGACGAGCAGTACTTC.